The next 24 T cell receptor beta chains were all read from a single sample in a study of spatial heterogeneity in lung cancer. Overall study results and limits: Expanded intratumoral alpha and beta TCR counts tracked tumor mutation counts.

A single record per CDR3 protein comes from TCRdb applying MiXCR to the 5' RACE reads. The data hold some 2,000 distinct CDR3 sequences, with roughly 8.9% observed a single time. Their antigen targets remain unknown. Time point denoted: sample taken at primary tumor resection. The specimen was lung tumor tissue, collected at surgery. The source is a male donor with early-stage non-small cell lung cancer.

This clonotype is categorized as large (0.1 to 1%). This chain links TRBV6-2 or TRBV6-3 with TRBJ2-4; either TRBD1 or TRBD2 may fit D (5 bases each). In germline, CDR1 is MNHEY, CDR2 SVGEGT. V lost 5 bases and J 0 bases, leaving 17 bases between the germline ends. CDR3 size: 17 residues. DNA of the CDR3: TGTGCCAGCAGTCACCGGGGTACAGGTGTAGCCAAAAACATTCAGTACTTC. This encodes CASSHRGTGVAKNIQYF.

This clonotype is medium-sized by share. The rearrangement links TRBV27 to TRBJ2-1, with 7 positions matching TRBD1. The CDR3 consists of 14 residues. V was pared by 5 bases and J by 5 bases, with 6 bases of the junction left unmatched. CDR1 and CDR2 from the germline V gene are MNHEY and SMNVEV (reference sequence). The CDR3 is CASSRPTGNNEQFF. CDR3 bases: TGTGCCAGCAGTCGCCCGACAGGGAACAATGAGCAGTTCTTC.

By sample share, this clonotype is medium-sized. V usage is TRBV13 and J usage is TRBJ2-3, with TRBD1 matching over 10 bases. The CDR3 consists of 15 residues. Germline CDR1 and CDR2: PRHDT and FYEKMQ (reference sequence). The V and J ends lost 5 bases and 4 bases, in that order; junction bases with no gene match: 6. The CDR3 spells CASSPDRGPPDTQYF. CDR3 bases: TGTGCCAGCAGCCCCGACAGGGGGCCGCCAGATACGCAGTATTTT. The variable domain in full, with the rest retrieved from reference TRBV13 and TRBJ2-3, is AAGVIQSPRHLIKEKRETATLKCYPIPRHDTVYWYQQGPGQDPQFLISFYEKMQSDKGSIPDRFSAQQFSDYHSELNMSSLELGDSALYFCASSPDRGPPDTQYFGPGTRLTVL.

By share, this clonotype ranks as medium-sized. The chain employs TRBV29-1 and TRBJ2-5, with 10 bases fitting TRBD1. Germline CDR1 is SQVTM and CDR2 is ANQGSEA. The CDR3 sequence is 15 residues long. The V gene end was trimmed by 0 bases and the J gene end by 4 bases; junction bases not matched to a gene: 5. The CDR3 is CSVEERGTGAETQYF. As DNA, the CDR3 is TGCAGCGTTGAAGAGCGAGGGACAGGGGCAGAGACCCAGTACTTC.

V is TRBV18 and J is TRBJ2-5, with D possibly being TRBD1 or TRBD2 (5 bases each). The length of the CDR3 is 17 residues. Germline loops: CDR1 KGHSH, CDR2 LQKENI. V was trimmed by 1 base and J by 2 bases, leaving 17 bases between them. The CDR3 nucleotides are TGTGCCAGCTCACCACGTATGCGAGGGGATAATCAAGAGACCCAGTACTTC. It codes for CASSPRMRGDNQETQYF. The full variable domain, rest sourced from reference TRBV18 and TRBJ2-5, is NAGVMQNPRHLVRRRGQEARLRCSPMKGHSHVYWYRQLPEEGLKFMVYLQKENIIDESGMPKERFSAEFPKEGPSILRIQQVVRGDSAAYFCASSPRMRGDNQETQYFGPGTRLLVL.

This clonotype was counted once. The chain employs TRBV28 and TRBJ2-3, with D hard to call. V gave up 2 bases and J gave up 5 bases, with 8 bases separating them. Germline V gives CDR1 MDHEN, CDR2 SYDVKM. CDR3 length: 13 residues. The CDR3 sequence: CASSLLDLDTQYF. Written as DNA, the CDR3 is TGTGCCAGCAGTTTACTCGACCTAGATACGCAGTATTTT.

By sample share, this clonotype is medium-sized. The chain employs TRBV4-2 and TRBJ2-2, with 7 bases that match TRBD2. This CDR3 spans 17 amino acids. J lost 0 bases, V lost 3 bases, and 7 bases had no gene match. The germline gives CDR1 LGHNA, CDR2 YNFKEQ. The CDR3 region has the DNA TGTGCCAGCAGCCAGAGGGAGGGGACCCCGAACACCGGGGAGCTGTTTTTT. This codes for CASSQREGTPNTGELFF.

By proportion, this clonotype is medium-sized (0.01 to 0.1%). The rearrangement uses TRBV3-1 and TRBJ2-5, with 9 bases identical to TRBD1. The CDR3 extends over 14 amino acids. The germline CDR1 and CDR2 sequences are LGHDT and YNNKEL (reference sequence). The V segment lost 4 bases and the J segment 4 bases; nucleotides outside the gene matches: 4. The CDR3 is CASSRNRGPETQYF. As DNA, the CDR3 is TGTGCCAGCAGCCGGAACAGGGGGCCAGAGACCCAGTACTTC.

By proportion, this clonotype is medium-sized (0.01 to 0.1%). The CDR3 coding sequence is TGTGCCAGCAGGCCCACTGGGCCAGAGACCCAGTACTTC. Its protein is CASRPTGPETQYF. This chain links TRBV7-9 with TRBJ2-5; no reliable D call. Trimming removed 6 bases at V and 4 bases at J, with 12 bases between. The CDR3 runs to 13 residues. Per germline, CDR1 SEHNR and CDR2 FQNEAQ (reference sequence).

Relative to its sample, this clonotype is medium-sized. The chain combines TRBV7-2 with TRBJ1-1; weak D call: TRBD1 (5 bases). The germline V gene encodes CDR1 SGHTA and CDR2 FQGNSA. V lost 4 bases and J 6 bases, leaving 12 bases between the germline ends. CDR3 length equals 13 residues. The CDR3 spells CASSSSGGSEAFF. In nucleotides, the CDR3 is TGTGCCAGCAGCTCCAGCGGGGGATCTGAAGCTTTCTTT. Looking up the rest from reference TRBV7-2 and TRBJ1-1 gives the full variable domain: GAGVSQSPSNKVTEKGKDVELRCDPISGHTALYWYRQSLGQGLEFLIYFQGNSAPDKSGLPSDRFSAERTGGSVSTLTIQRTQQEDSAVYLCASSSSGGSEAFFGQGTRLTVV.

This clonotype is medium-sized within its sample. J is TRBJ1-4 and V is TRBV10-3, with D uncertain. CDR1 is ENHRY and CDR2 is SYGVKD in the germline V gene. The V end was cut by 8 bases, the J end by 4 bases, with 11 bases between. This CDR3 has 13 residues. CDR3 residues: CAISDGNNEKLFF. The CDR3 DNA is TGTGCCATCTCGGACGGCAATAATGAAAAACTGTTTTTT.

By proportion, this clonotype is large. The genes are TRBV7-2 and TRBJ2-1, with TRBD1 identical over 11 bases. The CDR3 loop spans 15 amino acids. Germline CDR1 and CDR2: SGHTA and FQGNSA. J was trimmed by 7 bases and V by 4 bases; bases with no gene match: 6. CDR3 protein: CASSWRRDRGNEQFF. As DNA, the CDR3 is TGTGCCAGCAGCTGGCGCCGGGACAGGGGGAATGAGCAGTTCTTC.

This chain links TRBV2 with TRBJ2-2; D uncertain. There are 12 residues in the CDR3. V lost 4 bases and J 5 bases, leaving 5 bases between the germline ends. Germline V gene sequence: CDR1 SNHLY, CDR2 FYNNEI. CDR3 region: CASSVGTGELFF. The CDR3 region has the DNA TGTGCCAGCAGTGTGGGGACCGGGGAGCTGTTTTTT.

In this sample, this clonotype is medium-sized. The rearrangement links TRBV6-1 to TRBJ1-6; D not certain. Germline V gene sequence: CDR1 MNHNS, CDR2 SASEGT. The CDR3 spans 12 residues. The V gene lost 2 bases and the J gene lost 9 bases, with 5 bases spanning the gap. CDR3 sequence (DNA): TGTGCCAGCAGTGAATACCCTTCACCCCTCCACTTT. This translates into CASSEYPSPLHF.

This clonotype ranks as medium-sized. V usage is TRBV20-1 and J usage is TRBJ2-5; possibly TRBD2 for D (6 bases). Germline V gene data show CDR1 as DFQATT and CDR2 as SNEGSKA (reference sequence). This CDR3 contains 12 residues. V was clipped by 3 bases and J by 7 bases, with 12 bases between them. The CDR3 loop reads CSASPPGVTQYF. The CDR3 DNA reads TGCAGTGCTAGCCCCCCGGGGGTGACCCAGTACTTC.

This clonotype is labeled as medium-sized. The chain links TRBV20-1 to TRBJ2-2; D is ambiguous. The CDR3 is 12 amino acids. Trimming pared 3 bases from V and 2 bases from J, leaving 4 bases between. CDR1 and CDR2 from the germline V gene are DFQATT and SNEGSKA (reference sequence). CDR3 sequence: CSARVNTGELFF. In nucleotides, the CDR3 is TGCAGTGCTAGGGTTAACACCGGGGAGCTGTTTTTT.

This clonotype is deemed medium-sized. V usage is TRBV13 and J usage is TRBJ2-1, with 8 bases aligning to TRBD2. V was clipped by 3 bases and J by 8 bases; unmatched bases: 9. This CDR3 contains 15 residues. Germline V gene lookup returns CDR1 PRHDT and CDR2 FYEKMQ (reference sequence). The CDR3 loop is CASSFTGGAGDEQFF. The DNA for the CDR3 is TGTGCCAGCAGCTTCACCGGGGGGGCCGGGGATGAGCAGTTCTTC.

The CDR3 nucleotides read TGTGCCAGCAGTTGGTGGGGCCAAGAGACCCAGTACTTC. Translating gives CASSWWGQETQYF. J is TRBJ2-5 and V is TRBV12-3 or TRBV12-4; D not resolved. Trimming stripped 4 bases from V and 1 base from J, with 7 bases between. This CDR3 has 13 amino acids.

This clonotype is labeled as large. The rearrangement links TRBV28 to TRBJ2-1; 7 bases fit TRBD2. V gave up 5 bases and J gave up 5 bases; unmatched junction bases: 9. The CDR3 totals 15 residues. CDR1 MDHEN and CDR2 SYDVKM come from the germline V gene. CDR3 DNA: TGTGCCAGCAGTCCCGCCGGGACTATGGACAATGAGCAGTTCTTC. The encoded protein is CASSPAGTMDNEQFF.

J is TRBJ1-2 and V is TRBV7-2, with a possible D match to TRBD1 (6 bases). CDR3 length: 14 amino acids. V was trimmed by 3 bases and J by 8 bases, leaving 16 bases between them. Germline loops: CDR1 SGHTA, CDR2 FQGNSA. The CDR3 sequence is CASSLDGGRKGYTF. The DNA for the CDR3 is TGTGCCAGCAGCTTGGACGGGGGGCGCAAAGGCTACACCTTC.

By its share, this clonotype is large. The chain uses TRBV4-2 and TRBJ2-7; D not certain. The CDR3 covers 16 residues. V gave up 0 bases and J gave up 0 bases, with 12 bases separating them. CDR1 is LGHNA and CDR2 is YNFKEQ in the germline V gene. In DNA, the CDR3 is TGTGCCAGCAGCCAAGAAGTGGGGTCTGGCTCCTACGAGCAGTACTTC. It is translated as CASSQEVGSGSYEQYF.

This clonotype counts as medium-sized. The chain combines TRBV19 with TRBJ2-1; a weak D match, TRBD2 (5 bases). Germline CDR1 is LNHDA and CDR2 is SQIVND (reference sequence). The CDR3 runs 15 residues. Trimming took 6 bases from V and 7 from J, leaving 19 bases between them. The CDR3 protein is CASRRTGGPINEQFF. DNA of the CDR3: TGTGCCAGTAGACGGACTGGCGGCCCTATAAATGAGCAGTTCTTC.

By share of the sample, this clonotype is medium-sized. The gene calls are TRBV11-2 and TRBJ2-1, with no clear D. Trimming pared 6 bases from V and 7 bases from J, leaving 16 bases between. There are 14 residues in the CDR3. Germline V gives CDR1 SGHAT, CDR2 FQNNGV. The CDR3 spells CASSRLTAWNEQFF. The CDR3 DNA sequence: TGTGCCAGCAGTCGACTGACCGCGTGGAATGAGCAGTTCTTC.

This clonotype was recorded once. The chain links TRBV5-6 to TRBJ2-2; D may match TRBD1 or TRBD2 (6 bases each). CDR3 length: 13 residues. CDR1 and CDR2 (germline): SGHDT, YYEEEE. Trimming removed 4 bases at V and 7 bases at J, with 11 bases between. This chain's CDR3 is CASSQQGGGELFF. In DNA, the CDR3 is TGTGCCAGCAGCCAACAGGGAGGCGGGGAGCTGTTTTTT.